This is a list of T cell receptor beta chains from one sample in a study of blood T cells in healthy people across ages. TCRdb called the 5' RACE reads again in MiXCR, with one record for every CDR3 protein. In the table there are 1 million to 1.2 million distinct CDR3 sequences, less than 45% of which are singletons. Sequenced: blood. The source is a man younger than 35 in good health. CDR3s include the opening cysteine and the closing phenylalanine or tryptophan. The D gene is left open where the match is weak. Clone size is not always given. Where it is, it says once, few, many or a class for expanded clones.

length,D,J,size,V,CDR3,DNA
13,NA,TRBJ2-7,NA,TRBV10-3,CAISEPPAYEQYF,TGTGCCATCAGTGAGCCCCCGGCCTACGAGCAGTACTTC
14,TRBD1,TRBJ1-4,few,TRBV12-3/TRBV12-4,CASSPGQVGEKLFF,TGTGCCAGCAGTCCAGGACAGGTGGGGGAAAAACTGTTTTTT
20,NA,TRBJ1-2,few,TRBV20-1,CSARDLVGGQGATLGYGYTF,TGCAGTGCTAGAGATCTGGTCGGGGGTCAGGGCGCAACTTTGGGCTATGGCTACACCTTC
9,NA,TRBJ1-1,NA,TRBV7-9,CASSLSAFF,TGTGCCAGCAGCTTATCGGCCTTCTTT
13,NA,TRBJ2-3,few,TRBV20-1,CSATRLVTDTQYF,TGCAGTGCTACTCGACTAGTCACAGATACGCAGTATTTT
12,NA,TRBJ2-7,few,TRBV20-1,CSARVRAYEQYF,TGCAGTGCTAGGGTCAGAGCCTACGAGCAGTACTTC
16,TRBD1,TRBJ1-4,NA,TRBV27,CASSLSMGRGNEKLFF,TGTGCCAGCAGTTTATCGATGGGCAGGGGGAATGAAAAACTGTTTTTT
13,NA,TRBJ2-7,NA,TRBV18,CATADGSSYEQYF,TGTGCCACCGCCGACGGGAGCTCCTACGAGCAGTACTTC
17,TRBD2,TRBJ2-1,once,TRBV18,CASSLLTGTSGGVEQFF,TGTGCCAGCTCATTATTAACCGGGACTAGCGGGGGAGTTGAGCAGTTCTTC
16,TRBD2,TRBJ2-1,NA,TRBV7-9,CASSSTRGGLYNEQFF,TGTGCCAGCAGCTCCACGCGCGGGGGGCTTTACAATGAGCAGTTCTTC
15,NA,TRBJ2-3,NA,TRBV7-2,CASSERASRADTQYF,TGTGCCAGCAGCGAAAGGGCTAGCAGAGCAGATACGCAGTATTTT
16,NA,TRBJ2-3,few,TRBV20-1,CSASTSARLGTDTQYF,TGCAGTGCCTCTACTTCGGCCCGTTTAGGGACAGATACGCAGTATTTT
15,TRBD1,TRBJ2-3,few,TRBV6-4,CASSLDRGHTDTQYF,TGTGCCAGCAGTCTGGACAGGGGGCATACAGATACGCAGTATTTT
12,NA,TRBJ1-1,few,TRBV7-2,CASSAQGSEAFF,TGTGCCAGCAGTGCCCAAGGGTCTGAAGCTTTCTTT
14,NA,TRBJ1-2,NA,TRBV7-3,CASSLDSGNYGYTF,TGTGCCAGCAGCTTAGACAGCGGAAACTATGGCTACACCTTC
16,NA,TRBJ1-2,NA,TRBV7-2,CASRSGGGSTNYGYTF,TGTGCCAGCAGATCCGGAGGAGGCAGCACCAACTATGGCTACACCTTC
17,TRBD1,TRBJ2-5,once,TRBV7-9,CASSFRPGQVSYNEQYF,TGTGCCAGCAGCTTCCGTCCGGGACAGGTATCTTACAATGAGCAGTACTTC